Below, 9 T cell receptor beta chains from the same sample are listed, as sequenced in a study of T cells after yellow fever vaccination. TCRdb reprocessed the 5' RACE reads with MiXCR, giving one entry per CDR3 protein. The sample has 500,000 to 650,000 distinct CDR3 sequences; over 9% are singletons. Source: PBMCs, taken on the day of the yellow fever booster vaccination. The source of these receptors is a man aged 25-45 years who received the YFV17D yellow fever vaccine.

This clonotype was seen many times. This chain connects TRBV7-9 to TRBJ2-3, with TRBD2 matching 11 bases. Trimming removed 5 bases from V and 2 bases from J; junction bases left unmatched: 6. The CDR3 loop spans 16 amino acids. Germline-derived CDR1 and CDR2 are SEHNR and FQNEAQ (reference sequence). Here the CDR3 DNA reads TGTGCCAGCAGCGGCGGGACTAGCGGTTACACAGATACGCAGTATTTT. It translates to CASSGGTSGYTDTQYF.

This clonotype was observed a handful of times. The chain employs TRBV7-2 and TRBJ2-5, with D possibly matching TRBD2 (6 bases). This CDR3 has 16 amino acids. Trimming took off 2 bases at V and 5 bases at J, with 18 bases between the two ends. Germline CDR1 is SGHTA and CDR2 is FQGNSA. The CDR3, as DNA: TGTGCCAGCAGCTTATACCTTACGGGAGAGCGGGAGACCCAGTACTTC. It codes for CASSLYLTGERETQYF.

In this sample, this clonotype turned up many times. The chain has TRBV29-1 and TRBJ2-7; D may correspond to TRBD1 or TRBD2 (5 bases each). Trimming shortened V by 7 bases and J by 3 bases, and 22 bases separated the two germline ends. This CDR3 region has 15 residues. Germline CDR1 and CDR2: SQVTM and ANQGSEA. CDR3 loop: CSATPPGTGHYEQYF. Here the CDR3 DNA reads TGCAGCGCGACCCCACCAGGGACCGGACACTACGAGCAGTACTTC.

In this sample, this clonotype turned up a few times. The chain combines TRBV18 with TRBJ2-7; D is ambiguous. Trimming shortened V by 5 bases and J by 3 bases, and 11 bases separated the two germline ends. The CDR3 is 13 residues long. Per germline, CDR1 KGHSH and CDR2 LQKENI. Here the CDR3 DNA reads TGTGCCAGCTCAGGGGAAACGGGCTACGAGCAGTACTTC. Amino acid sequence: CASSGETGYEQYF.

This clonotype was seen more than once but under ten times. The chain links TRBV5-4 to TRBJ2-1; TRBD2 agrees at 8 bases. V dropped 1 base and J dropped 7; count of bases not matched to a gene: 10. Germline CDR1 SGHNT, CDR2 YYREEE (reference sequence). The CDR3 is made up of 16 amino acids. The CDR3 sequence: CASSLSALAEINEQFF. The CDR3 nucleotides are TGTGCCAGCAGCTTGAGCGCACTAGCGGAGATAAATGAGCAGTTCTTC.

The chain joins TRBV12-3 or TRBV12-4 to TRBJ1-1; no clear D gene. V was shortened by 4 bases and J by 1 base, with 10 bases between the two germline ends. The CDR3 contains 14 residues. As DNA, the CDR3 is TGTGCCAGCAGTTCAAGGACCGCGAACACTGAAGCTTTCTTT. This translates into CASSSRTANTEAFF.

This chain uses TRBV3-1 with TRBJ2-7, with D possibly TRBD1 on 6 matching bases. This CDR3 has 14 amino acids. Germline CDR1 reads LGHDT; CDR2 reads YNNKEL (reference sequence). V lost 5 bases and J 3 bases, leaving 14 bases between the germline ends. DNA for the CDR3: TGTGCCAGCAGCATACAGGGTAATGGCTACGAGCAGTACTTC. Its protein product is CASSIQGNGYEQYF.

This rearrangement joins TRBV12-3 or TRBV12-4 to TRBJ1-5; D not certain. The ends were cut back, 8 bases at V and 0 bases at J, with 8 bases in the middle. The CDR3 has 13 residues. The DNA for the CDR3 is TGTGCCAGCCGGCGGAGTAGCAATCAGCCCCAGCATTTT. It translates to CASRRSSNQPQHF.

This clonotype turned up a few times. This rearrangement joins TRBV6-2 or TRBV6-3 to TRBJ2-5; TRBD2 matches at 10 bases. With V trimmed by 7 bases and J by 7 bases, 30 bases remained unmatched. Germline CDR1 is MNHEY and CDR2 is SVGEGT. The CDR3 is 21 amino acids. The CDR3 protein is CASKHPLGNSGRSTPRWTQYF. The CDR3 nucleotides are TGTGCCAGCAAACACCCCCTCGGGAATAGCGGGAGGTCTACGCCGCGGTGGACCCAGTACTTC.